This section outlines one T cell receptor beta chain sequence together with its context. This table comes from immunoSEQ multiplex PCR, and its TCRdb copy is limited to in-frame clones, with some not included. The table records some 250,000 clones, more than 70% of them present only once. The data are from a study of blood T cell repertoires in COVID-19. In the study overall: There were acute and convalescent COVID-19 samples, and they came from the United States, Italy and Spain. In each case, the material was cDNA or gDNA derived from T cells, B-cell-depleted T cells, or PBMCs.

From germline, CDR1 is SGHTA and CDR2 FQGNSA. This CDR3 spans 17 amino acids. Losses at the gene ends were 1 base for V and 8 bases for J; bases not matched to a gene: 12. This sequence was found in a woman aged 18-29 years with acute or convalescent COVID-19. V and J are TRBV7-2 and TRBJ1-4, with 8 positions matching TRBD1. Input material: peripheral blood. This chain's CDR3 is CASSLDSRGTGGEKLFF. CDR3 bases: TGTGCCAGCAGCTTAGATTCGAGGGGGACAGGAGGCGAAAAACTGTTTTTT.